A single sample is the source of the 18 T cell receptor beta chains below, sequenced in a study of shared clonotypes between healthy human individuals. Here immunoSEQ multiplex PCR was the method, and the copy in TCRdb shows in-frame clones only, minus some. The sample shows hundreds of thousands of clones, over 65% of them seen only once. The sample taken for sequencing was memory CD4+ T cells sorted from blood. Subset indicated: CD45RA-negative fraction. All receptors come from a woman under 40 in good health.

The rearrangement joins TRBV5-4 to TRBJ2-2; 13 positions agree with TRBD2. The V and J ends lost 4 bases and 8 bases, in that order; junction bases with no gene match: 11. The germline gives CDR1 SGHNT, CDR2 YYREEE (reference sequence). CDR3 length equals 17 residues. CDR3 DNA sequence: TGTGCCAGCAGCCTCCAGACTAGCGGGAGGAAAGTAGGGGAGCTGTTTTTT. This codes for CASSLQTSGRKVGELFF.

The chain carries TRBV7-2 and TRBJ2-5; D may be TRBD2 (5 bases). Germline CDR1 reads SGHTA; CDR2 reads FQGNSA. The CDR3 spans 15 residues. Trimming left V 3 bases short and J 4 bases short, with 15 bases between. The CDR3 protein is CASSFPTAGVETQYF. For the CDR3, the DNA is TGTGCCAGCAGCTTCCCGACCGCGGGTGTAGAGACCCAGTACTTC.

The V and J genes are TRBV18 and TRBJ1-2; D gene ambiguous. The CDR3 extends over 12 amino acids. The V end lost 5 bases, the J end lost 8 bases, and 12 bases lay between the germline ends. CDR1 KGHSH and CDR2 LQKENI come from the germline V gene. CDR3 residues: CASSSSREGYTF. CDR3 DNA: TGTGCCAGCTCATCCTCGAGGGAGGGCTACACCTTC.

The CDR3 region is CASSNHWGETQYF. DNA for the CDR3: TGTGCCAGCAGCAACCATTGGGGGGAGACCCAGTACTTC. The chain links TRBV6-1 to TRBJ2-5; D tentatively reads TRBD1 or TRBD2 (5 bases each). V was shortened by 6 bases and J by 5 bases, with 13 bases between the two germline ends. Germline V CDR1 and CDR2: MNHNS, SASEGT. This CDR3 has 13 amino acids.

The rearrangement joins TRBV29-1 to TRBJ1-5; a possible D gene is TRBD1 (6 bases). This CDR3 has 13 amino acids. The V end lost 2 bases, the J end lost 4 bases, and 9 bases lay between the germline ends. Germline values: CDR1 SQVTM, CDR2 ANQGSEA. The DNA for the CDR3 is TGCAGCGTTGAACAGGGGACGAATCAGCCCCAGCATTTT. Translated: CSVEQGTNQPQHF.

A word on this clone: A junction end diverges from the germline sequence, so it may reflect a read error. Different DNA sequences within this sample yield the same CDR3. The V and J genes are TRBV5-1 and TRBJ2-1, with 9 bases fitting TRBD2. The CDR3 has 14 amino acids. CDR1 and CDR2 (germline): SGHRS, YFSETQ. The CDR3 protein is CASSLPSGVNEQFF. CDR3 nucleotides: TGTGCCAGCAGCTTGCCTAGCGGGGTGAATGAGCAGTTCTTC.

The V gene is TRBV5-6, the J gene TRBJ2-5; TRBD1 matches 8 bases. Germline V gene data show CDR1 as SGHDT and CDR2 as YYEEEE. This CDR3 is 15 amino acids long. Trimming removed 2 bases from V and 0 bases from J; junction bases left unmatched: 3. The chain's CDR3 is CASSLQGGHQETQYF. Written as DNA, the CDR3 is TGTGCCAGCAGCTTACAGGGGGGCCACCAAGAGACCCAGTACTTC.

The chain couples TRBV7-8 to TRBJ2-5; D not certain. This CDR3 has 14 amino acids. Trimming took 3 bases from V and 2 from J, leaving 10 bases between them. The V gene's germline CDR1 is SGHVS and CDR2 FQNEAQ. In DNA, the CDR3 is TGTGCCAGCAGCTTTCGGAGCGTTCAAGAGACCCAGTACTTC. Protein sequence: CASSFRSVQETQYF.

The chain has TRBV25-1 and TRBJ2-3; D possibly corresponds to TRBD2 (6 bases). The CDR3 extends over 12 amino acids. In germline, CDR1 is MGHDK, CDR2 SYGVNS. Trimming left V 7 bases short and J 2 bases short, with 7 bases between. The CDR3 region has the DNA TGTGCCAGCACGGGAGACACAGATACGCAGTATTTT. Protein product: CASTGDTDTQYF.

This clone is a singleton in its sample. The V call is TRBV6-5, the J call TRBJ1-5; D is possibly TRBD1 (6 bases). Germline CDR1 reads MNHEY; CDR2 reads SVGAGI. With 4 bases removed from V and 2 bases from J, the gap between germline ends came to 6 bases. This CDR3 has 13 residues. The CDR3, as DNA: TGTGCCAGCAGTTGGACAGGCAATCAGCCCCAGCATTTT. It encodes CASSWTGNQPQHF.

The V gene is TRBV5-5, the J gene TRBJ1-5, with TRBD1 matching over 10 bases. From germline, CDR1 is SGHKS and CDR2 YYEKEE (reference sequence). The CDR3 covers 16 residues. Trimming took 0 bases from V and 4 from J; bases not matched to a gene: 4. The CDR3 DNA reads TGTGCCAGCAGCTTGGATTGGACAGGGGGGAATCAGCCCCAGCATTTT. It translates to CASSLDWTGGNQPQHF.

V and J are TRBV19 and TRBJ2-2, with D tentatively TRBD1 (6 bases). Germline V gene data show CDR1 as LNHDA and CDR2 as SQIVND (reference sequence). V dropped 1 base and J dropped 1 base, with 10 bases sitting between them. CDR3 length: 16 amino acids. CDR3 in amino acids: CASSIGTAENTGELFF. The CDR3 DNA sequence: TGTGCCAGTAGTATAGGGACAGCAGAGAACACCGGGGAGCTGTTTTTT.

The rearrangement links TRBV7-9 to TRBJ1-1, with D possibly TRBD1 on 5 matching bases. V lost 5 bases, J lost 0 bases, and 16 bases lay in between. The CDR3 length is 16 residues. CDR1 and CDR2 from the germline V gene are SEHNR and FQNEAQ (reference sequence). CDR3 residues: CASSPRAGPMNTEAFF. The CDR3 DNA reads TGTGCCAGCAGCCCACGGGCAGGGCCCATGAACACTGAAGCTTTCTTT.

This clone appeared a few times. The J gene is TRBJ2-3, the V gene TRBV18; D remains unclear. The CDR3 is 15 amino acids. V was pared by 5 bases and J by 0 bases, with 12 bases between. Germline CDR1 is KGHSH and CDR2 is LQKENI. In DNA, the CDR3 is TGTGCCAGCTCAATAAGCGCCTCTAGCACAGATACGCAGTATTTT. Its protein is CASSISASSTDTQYF.

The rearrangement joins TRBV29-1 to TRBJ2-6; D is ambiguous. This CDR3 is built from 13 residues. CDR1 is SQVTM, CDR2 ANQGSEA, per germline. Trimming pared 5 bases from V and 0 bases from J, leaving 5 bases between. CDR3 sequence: CSVLRSGANVLTF. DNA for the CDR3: TGCAGCGTTCTCCGCTCTGGGGCCAACGTCCTGACTTTC.

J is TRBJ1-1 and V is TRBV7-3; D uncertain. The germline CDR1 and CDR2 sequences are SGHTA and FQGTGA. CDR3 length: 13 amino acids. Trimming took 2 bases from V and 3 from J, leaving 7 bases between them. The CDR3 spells CASSLDTYTEAFF. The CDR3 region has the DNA TGTGCCAGCAGCTTAGACACTTACACTGAAGCTTTCTTT.

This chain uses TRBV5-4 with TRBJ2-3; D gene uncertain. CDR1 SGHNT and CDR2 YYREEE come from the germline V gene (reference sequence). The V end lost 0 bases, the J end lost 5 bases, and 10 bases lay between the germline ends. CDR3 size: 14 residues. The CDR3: CASSLGVGIDTQYF. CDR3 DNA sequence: TGTGCCAGCAGCTTGGGAGTGGGAATAGATACGCAGTATTTT.

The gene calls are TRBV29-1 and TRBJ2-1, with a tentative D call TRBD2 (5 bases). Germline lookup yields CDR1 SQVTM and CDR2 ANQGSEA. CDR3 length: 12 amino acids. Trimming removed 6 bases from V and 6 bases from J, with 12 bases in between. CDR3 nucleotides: TGCAGCGTCTTCAGGACTGTCAATGAGCAGTTCTTC. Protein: CSVFRTVNEQFF.